Shown below are 7 T cell receptor beta chains from a single sample sequenced in a study of Graves' ophthalmopathy and Graves' hyperthyroidism. Amplifying from RNA transcripts, the study obtained TCR beta CDR3 regions. The workflow started with a first-round RT-PCR run with HTBI primers and then moved on to a second-round multiplex PCR. TCRdb itself ran the multiplex PCR reads through MiXCR, one entry per CDR3 protein. The table includes over a million distinct CDR3 sequences, approximately 35% detected once. Sequenced material: peripheral blood or thyroid tissue (not recorded which). The source of these receptors is an adult man with Graves' hyperthyroidism.

The gene calls are TRBV12-3 or TRBV12-4 and TRBJ2-7, with D possibly TRBD2 on 5 matching bases. Deletions cut 5 bases from V and 6 bases from J, with 11 bases between. The CDR3 runs to 12 residues. In DNA, the CDR3 is TGTGCCAGCAGTCCCACTAGAATCGAGCAGTACTTC. Protein: CASSPTRIEQYF.

This clonotype has ten or more counts. The chain recombines TRBV12-3 or TRBV12-4 with TRBJ1-4; D gene unclear. The CDR3 sequence is 11 residues long. Between the trimmed V and J ends, which lost 9 bases and 7 bases, there was a span of 9 bases. CDR3 region: CASRVGEKLFF. The CDR3 DNA follows: TGTGCCAGTAGGGTGGGTGAAAAACTGTTTTTT.

This clonotype came up a few times. CDR3 in DNA: TGTGCCAGCAGTTACCGCCAGTTGAACACTGAAGCTTTCTTT. Amino acids: CASSYRQLNTEAFF. This chain joins TRBV6-6 and TRBJ1-1, with D unresolved. Germline CDR1 and CDR2: MNHNY and SVGAGI (reference sequence). CDR3 length: 14 amino acids. V lost 2 bases and J 0 bases, leaving 7 bases between the germline ends.

Many counts were recorded for this clonotype. The chain employs TRBV12-3 or TRBV12-4 and TRBJ1-6, with unresolved D. V was cut by 6 bases and J by 6 bases, with 6 bases left in between. This CDR3 comprises 12 residues. DNA for the CDR3: TGTGCCAGCAGAGTGGCTAATTCACCCCTCCACTTT. Encoded protein: CASRVANSPLHF.

On this clonotype itself: This could be a read error, since a much larger clone is one nucleotide away. This sequence joins TRBV7-8 and TRBJ2-7, with D perhaps matching TRBD1 or TRBD2 (5 bases each). Germline V lookup: CDR1 SGHVS, CDR2 FQNEAQ. The CDR3 runs to 15 residues. The V end lost 3 bases, the J end lost 2 bases, and 14 bases lay between the germline ends. CDR3 amino acids: CASSFDGALAYEQYF. CDR3 nucleotides: TGTGCCAGCAGCTTCGACGGGGCACTAGCCTACGAGCAGTACTTC.

This clonotype was seen repeatedly, ten times or more. The rearrangement links TRBV20-1 to TRBJ1-5; 9 bases are a match to TRBD1. There are 15 residues in the CDR3. Germline CDR1 reads DFQATT; CDR2 reads SNEGSKA (reference sequence). The V segment lost 0 bases and the J segment 5 bases; nucleotides outside the gene matches: 5. CDR3 residues: CSARDAGTGHQPQHF. CDR3 bases: TGCAGTGCTAGAGATGCCGGGACAGGGCATCAGCCCCAGCATTTT.

The sample holds many counts of this clonotype. This chain links TRBV10-3 with TRBJ2-2, with 8 bases fitting TRBD1. There are 14 residues in the CDR3. Germline loops: CDR1 ENHRY, CDR2 SYGVKD. With 9 bases clipped from V and 1 base from J, the junction kept 4 bases outside the gene matches. The CDR3 coding sequence is TGTGCCATACGGACAGGGAGGAACACCGGGGAGCTGTTTTTT. Its translation: CAIRTGRNTGELFF.